A selection of T cell receptor beta chains follows, all from one sample in a study of early T cells in non-severe SARS-CoV-2 infection. TCRdb re-derived calls from the 5' RACE reads in MiXCR, one entry per CDR3 protein. The sample consists of about 77,000 distinct CDR3 sequences, around 12% of them appearing once. The sequencing here drew on whole blood, taken at baseline. The receptors were gathered from an adult who was a healthcare worker with PCR-confirmed SARS-CoV-2 infection or an uninfected control (not recorded which). The donor label of this sample is uncertain. CDR3s include the opening cysteine and the closing phenylalanine or tryptophan.

j_call v_call cdr3_aa
TRBJ2-3 TRBV2 CASSMRGGTDTQYF
TRBJ1-1 TRBV10-3 CAISAGRGTEAFF
TRBJ2-2 TRBV14 CASSQLGPPEYNTGELFF
TRBJ2-4 TRBV18 CASSPLQGFQNIQYF
TRBJ2-1 TRBV5-1 CASSATDRDNEQFF
TRBJ2-1 TRBV6-6 CACRGSYNEQFF
TRBJ2-1 TRBV28 CASSLGYGQHNEQFF
TRBJ1-3 TRBV12-3/TRBV12-4 CASSFQFEGNTIYF
TRBJ2-3 TRBV6-1 CASNWVTDTQYF
TRBJ2-7 TRBV20-1 CSARASYEQYF
TRBJ2-3 TRBV7-2 CASSLGGGRDTQYF
TRBJ2-7 TRBV20-1 CSASNAHEQYF
TRBJ2-3 TRBV4-1 CASSQNPSTDTQYF
TRBJ2-3 TRBV4-3 CASSQAPNSGGSTDTQYF
TRBJ1-4 TRBV7-8 CASSLSMGKLFF
TRBJ2-1 TRBV7-9 CASSLVGYEQFF
TRBJ2-3 TRBV14 CASSLTGPTDTQYF
TRBJ1-2 TRBV3-1 CASSLYRINYGYTF
TRBJ2-3 TRBV2 CASSEEAGRGTDTQYF
TRBJ2-1 TRBV12-5 CASGTTGLAISINEQFF
TRBJ1-5 TRBV2 CASNRDNNQPQHF
TRBJ2-7 TRBV4-1 CASSQAGQGFEQYF